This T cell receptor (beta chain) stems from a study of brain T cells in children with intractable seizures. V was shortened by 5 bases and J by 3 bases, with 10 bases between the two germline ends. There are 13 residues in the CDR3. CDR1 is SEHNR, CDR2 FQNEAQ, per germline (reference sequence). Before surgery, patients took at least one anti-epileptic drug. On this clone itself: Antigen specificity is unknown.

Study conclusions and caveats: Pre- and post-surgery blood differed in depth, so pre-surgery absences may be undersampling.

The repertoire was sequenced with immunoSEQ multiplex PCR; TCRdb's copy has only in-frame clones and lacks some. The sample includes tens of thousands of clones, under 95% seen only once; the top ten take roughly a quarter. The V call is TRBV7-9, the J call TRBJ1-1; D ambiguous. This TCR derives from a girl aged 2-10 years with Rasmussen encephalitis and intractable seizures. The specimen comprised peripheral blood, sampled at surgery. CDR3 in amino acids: CASSPSLYTEAFF. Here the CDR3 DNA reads TGTGCCAGCAGCCCGAGCCTGTACACTGAAGCTTTCTTT.